The TCR beta chain under discussion was sequenced for a study of OX40 agonist ivuxolimab in advanced cancers. About the study: Therapy given before enrollment (anti-PD-1, anti-PD-L1 or anti-CTLA-4) was allowed, and over 35% had some.

The CDR3 loop spans 16 amino acids. Germline assignment: CDR1 KGHSH and CDR2 LQKENI. The V gene end was trimmed by 5 bases and the J gene end by 2 bases; junction bases not matched to a gene: 11. Using immunoSEQ multiplex PCR, the repertoire was profiled, and TCRdb retains in-frame clones only, with some absent. The top ten clones hold roughly 0.77% of a sample with fewer than 100,000 clones, approximately 82% of them seen once. The sequence was obtained from an adult with an advanced solid tumor such as melanoma, head and neck, liver or kidney cancer. The sample here was CD4+ or CD8+ T cells sorted from blood, taken in a trial of the OX40 agonist ivuxolimab. This chain connects TRBV18 to TRBJ1-1; 7 nucleotides align to TRBD1. This CDR3 reads CASSSLRGTANTEAFF. As DNA, the CDR3 is TGTGCCAGCTCAAGTCTCCGGGGGACAGCTAACACTGAAGCTTTCTTT.